Listed here is a single T cell receptor (beta chain). The antigen remains unidentified. A single base separates this from a much larger clone, so it may be a read error. The lymph nodes were axillary draining lymph nodes from breast cancer patients. The sample originates from a study of breast tumors, draining lymph nodes, adjacent tissues. TCRdb itself ran the multiplex PCR reads through MiXCR, one entry per CDR3 protein. The table lists fewer than 150,000 distinct CDR3 sequences, around 21% of them singletons. V gave up 4 bases and J gave up 0 bases, with 13 bases separating them. The CDR3 is 15 amino acids. Germline CDR1 is SGHDN and CDR2 is FVKESK. Study results and caveats: Tumor T cell lymph node origin was a supported hypothesis, not proven. Tumors had less TCR diversity than lymph nodes, more than nontumor tissue. Most tumor T cells seemingly derive from lymph node, then expand in tumor. Luminal-like breast cancer showed significantly greater tumor-nontumor repertoire similarity than basal-like breast cancer did.

The sequencing input was axillary lymph node tissue. The chain combines TRBV14 with TRBJ2-7; D unclear. The receptor was isolated from a female donor with breast cancer. Some clones in this sample may be carry-over from other donors' samples. CDR3 bases: TGTGCCAGCAGCCCCCGGAGAGAGTGCTCCTACGAGCAGTACTTC. It translates to CASSPRRECSYEQYF.